This TCR beta chain emerged from a study of T cells in Graves' hyperthyroidism and ophthalmopathy. This clonotype was detected a few times. Its specificity is not known. CDR1 and CDR2 (germline): DFQATT, SNEGSKA (reference sequence). J lost 1 base, V lost 2 bases, and 4 bases had no gene match. The CDR3 runs 14 residues. The study, taken as a whole, reports: Ophthalmopathy was distinguished from stable hyperthyroidism by 13 V-J signatures. Most thyroid clonotypes that were expanded above 0.001 also turned up in blood.

Researchers amplified the TCR beta CDR3 regions from RNA transcripts. A first-round RT-PCR of the TCR CDR3 used the HTBI primer set. TCRdb used MiXCR to reprocess the multiplex PCR reads, holding one entry per CDR3 protein. In the table there are 500,000 to 650,000 distinct CDR3 sequences, less than 20% of which are singletons. This chain connects TRBV20-1 to TRBJ2-7; 8 bases align to TRBD2. Sequencing used blood. This receptor was taken from a middle-aged man with Graves' ophthalmopathy. CDR3 nucleotides: TGCAGTGCTAGAATAGCGGGATCATCCTACGAGCAGTACTTC. Amino acid sequence: CSARIAGSSYEQYF.